What follows describes a single T cell receptor (beta chain). Its specificity is not known. The sample belongs to a study of T cell responses to AZD1222 COVID-19 vaccine. Study results and limitations: A mostly white British donor set with more females was recruited, and clonal diversity was possibly underestimated. Among vaccine-associated CD4 TCRs, coverage spanned spike, with dominance at 160-218 and 743-854. The reported proportion of spike-specific TCRs targeting unmutated variant regions was nearly half.

The data were produced by immunoSEQ multiplex PCR, yet TCRdb's version contains in-frame clones alone and is incomplete. This repertoire shows some 110,000 clones, around 89% found once; its top ten account for 7.1%. This CDR3 has 14 residues. Germline CDR1 is LGHNA and CDR2 is YSLEER. Losses at the gene ends were 6 bases for V and 4 bases for J; bases not matched to a gene: 6. This chain connects TRBV4-3 to TRBJ2-7; TRBD1 agrees at 10 bases. The sample here was peripheral blood, taken 28 days after the second AZD1222 dose. The source is an adult who received the AZD1222 COVID-19 vaccine. Here the CDR3 reads CASSPGTGVYEQYF. The CDR3 region has the DNA TGCGCCAGCAGTCCCGGGACAGGGGTTTACGAGCAGTACTTC.